This TCR beta chain appears in the sequencing data of a study of T-cell reconstitution after alpha-beta-depleted transplantation in children. With 6 bases removed from V and 2 bases from J, the gap between germline ends came to 20 bases. This CDR3 has 16 amino acids. During its preparation, the TCRbeta library received unique molecular identifiers. TCRdb called the PCR reads again in MiXCR, with one record for every CDR3 protein. The repertoire has approximately 350,000 distinct CDR3 sequences, 10% of them found once; the top ten carry less than 2.5%. J is TRBJ2-7 and V is TRBV12-3 or TRBV12-4; TRBD2 is a possible D gene (7 bases). The source is a human donor who donated a stem cell graft to a child with acute lymphoblastic leukemia. The sample was PBMCs from the stem cell graft donor, taken from the stem cell graft. CDR3 DNA: TGTGCCAGCAGCCCCGTTAGGGGGGGCCTCCCCTACGAGCAGTACTTC. Its translation is CASSPVRGGLPYEQYF.